This is a list of T cell receptor beta chains from one sample in a study of shared clonotypes between healthy human individuals. Some clones are missing from TCRdb's copy, which holds only in-frame ones; the method was immunoSEQ multiplex PCR. The sample includes about 380,000 clones, roughly 96% seen only once; the top ten take about 0.32%. The sample comprised memory CD8+ T cells sorted from blood. These receptors were collected from a man aged 30-40 years in good health. The conserved cysteine and the conserved F or W are not part of the CDR3 here.

v_gene	j_gene	CDR3aa
TRBV10-3	TRBJ1-1	AIRTGTTNTEAF
TRBV15	TRBJ2-1	ATSRDSSGNNEQF
TRBV9	TRBJ2-1	ASSVAYNEQF
TRBV20-1	TRBJ2-3	SASRASGIY
TRBV30	TRBJ1-2	AWTTGDYGYT
TRBV30	TRBJ2-7	ARQDTYEQY
TRBV11-2	TRBJ2-7	ASSPGTGGFRGDYEQY
TRBV7-2	TRBJ2-1	ASSHNFEQF
TRBV4-2	TRBJ2-7	ASSQDLTRRKPYEQY
TRBV2	TRBJ1-4	ASSELSVNEKLF
TRBV19	TRBJ2-2	ASSTDRDGELF
TRBV4-2	TRBJ1-4	ASSQEGTALNEKLF
TRBV11-2	TRBJ1-3	ASSLLGVNIY
TRBV7-9	TRBJ2-7	ASSRRVVDEQY
TRBV23-1	TRBJ1-4	ASSQSWGLKEKLF
TRBV30	TRBJ2-1	AWSKEEQF
TRBV30	TRBJ1-5	AWSLGVGQPQH
TRBV6-5	TRBJ1-2	ASRTALYGYT
TRBV27	TRBJ1-1	ASSLQGLFTEAF
TRBV4-2	TRBJ2-6	ASSQNLQGGANVLT
TRBV19	TRBJ2-2	ASSPRWGGNTGELF
TRBV6-5	TRBJ2-1	ASSYRLDYEQF
TRBV5-6	TRBJ2-7	ASSFWDYEQY
TRBV28	TRBJ2-2	ASSFGIGWTGELF
TRBV5-5	TRBJ1-1	ASSLRTRNTEAF
TRBV27	TRBJ2-7	ASSPPSYEQY
TRBV18	TRBJ2-5	ASSPDGETQY
TRBV30	TRBJ2-7	AWSLGTGLYEQY
TRBV28	TRBJ1-4	ASSSDRGVFGPRLF
TRBV6-6	TRBJ2-7	ASRYRGPYEQY
TRBV5-1	TRBJ2-5	ASSGSGRGETQY
TRBV11-1	TRBJ2-7	ASSLGHGLGYEQY
TRBV28	TRBJ2-2	ASSFLVGELF
TRBV6-6	TRBJ1-2	ASSYPDRFYGYT
TRBV27	TRBJ1-4	ASSLTGSEKLF
TRBV2	TRBJ1-1	ASSGDMNTEAF
TRBV27	TRBJ1-2	ASRGTGGMGGYT
TRBV7-9	TRBJ2-1	ASSIQPGRAAKNEQF
TRBV7-8	TRBJ2-1	ASSLTSASYNEQF
TRBV27	TRBJ2-7	ASSFEGYEQY
TRBV7-9	TRBJ2-7	ASQSSGSYEQY
TRBV28	TRBJ1-1	ASSPQGGGTEAF
TRBV28	TRBJ2-7	ASSLFQRGTYEQY
TRBV28	TRBJ1-4	ASTPWLQGQSNEKLF
TRBV7-9	TRBJ2-1	ASSSRTLSWDEQF
TRBV14	TRBJ1-2	ASSQRTGRGSGYT
TRBV6-1	TRBJ1-2	ASSVTGRGYT
TRBV2	TRBJ1-4	ASSPRTGTEKLF
TRBV19	TRBJ2-2	ASRSGTSVNTGELF
TRBV9	TRBJ2-5	ASSPRGGLQETQY
TRBV4-1	TRBJ1-2	ASSQVEPPYGYT
TRBV5-1	TRBJ2-5	ASSLVAPQETQY
TRBV28	TRBJ1-3	ASSLGTGVFSGNTIY
TRBV6-5	TRBJ1-5	ASSYSRYQPQH
TRBV5-4	TRBJ2-7	ASSSPDTYEQY